What follows are 18 T cell receptor beta chains derived from one specimen sequenced in a study of T cells in Graves' hyperthyroidism and ophthalmopathy. The source material, RNA transcripts, was used to amplify TCR beta CDR3 regions. Using the HTBI primer set, a first-round RT-PCR was run on the TCR CDR3. Using its own MiXCR run on the multiplex PCR reads, TCRdb lists one record per CDR3 protein. The data hold about 520,000 distinct CDR3 sequences, with approximately 25% observed a single time. The specimen sequenced was blood. The receptor source for this set is a woman aged 25 to 39 with Graves' ophthalmopathy.

This clonotype was observed many times. The chain combines TRBV12-3 or TRBV12-4 with TRBJ1-1, with D unresolved. V was cut by 4 bases and J by 3 bases, with 12 bases left in between. The CDR3 covers 14 residues. The CDR3 DNA is TGTGCCAGCAGTTACAGCGTCAGAGACACTGAAGCTTTCTTT. Its translation is CASSYSVRDTEAFF.

In its sample, this clonotype was seen many times. The chain is built from TRBV6-1 and TRBJ1-2; D perhaps matches TRBD1 (6 bases). Looked up from germline, CDR1 is MNHNS and CDR2 is SASEGT. The V and J ends lost 0 bases and 5 bases respectively, with 10 bases between them. The CDR3 spans 14 residues. The CDR3 sequence is CASSEAGGAYGYTF. The DNA of the CDR3 is TGTGCCAGCAGTGAAGCAGGGGGGGCGTATGGCTACACCTTC.

This clonotype has at least ten counts. The chain combines TRBV6-1 with TRBJ1-5; D uncertain. Deletions cut 8 bases from V and 0 bases from J, with 8 bases between. The CDR3 has 13 residues. Per the germline V gene, CDR1 is MNHNS and CDR2 is SASEGT. This CDR3 reads CASDVYSNQPQHF. CDR3 nucleotides: TGTGCCAGCGACGTTTATAGCAATCAGCCCCAGCATTTT.

This clonotype was seen repeatedly, ten times or more. This chain joins TRBV6-2 or TRBV6-3 and TRBJ2-7, with unresolved D. The CDR3 totals 12 residues. Per the germline V gene, CDR1 is MNHEY and CDR2 is SVGEGT. V was shortened by 2 bases and J by 13 bases, with 15 bases between the two germline ends. The CDR3 DNA reads as TGTGCCAGCAGTTACGCGGACCGGAATACTTACTTC. Translating gives CASSYADRNTYF.

As regards this clonotype: One junction end disagrees with the germline gene, perhaps due to a read error. This sequence joins TRBV28 and TRBJ1-2; D is uncertain. The length of the CDR3 is 14 residues. The germline V gene encodes CDR1 MDHEN and CDR2 SYDVKM. This chain's CDR3 is CASSLSTLNHGYTF. As DNA, the CDR3 is TGTGCCAGCAGTTTATCTACTCTTAACCATGGCTACACCTTC.

In its sample, this clonotype was seen many times. The rearrangement links TRBV6-2 or TRBV6-3 to TRBJ2-7, with a weak D call TRBD1 (5 bases). Germline V lookup: CDR1 MNHEY, CDR2 SVGEGT. V was cut by 6 bases and J by 0 bases, with 15 bases left in between. CDR3 size: 15 residues. CDR3: CASSHQGIDSYEQYF. The CDR3 bases are TGTGCCAGCAGCCACCAGGGCATTGACTCCTACGAGCAGTACTTC.

In this sample, this clonotype turned up a few times. This chain's CDR3 is CASSSWANEQYF. The CDR3 region has the DNA TGTGCCAGCAGTTCGTGGGCAAACGAGCAGTACTTC. The chain carries TRBV12-3 or TRBV12-4 and TRBJ2-7; D unresolved. V gave up 4 bases and J gave up 5 bases, with 9 bases separating them. The CDR3 length is 12 residues.

This chain links TRBV19 with TRBJ2-5; TRBD1 matches 9 bases. V shed 1 base and J 4 bases; nucleotides not matched to a gene: 4. CDR1 is LNHDA and CDR2 is SQIVND in the germline V gene (reference sequence). The CDR3 is 15 amino acids. CDR3 sequence: CASSIAQGAGETQYF. CDR3 DNA sequence: TGTGCCAGTAGTATAGCACAGGGGGCAGGAGAGACCCAGTACTTC.

This clonotype occurred many times. The chain uses TRBV19 and TRBJ1-5; 10 bases align to TRBD1. Germline loops: CDR1 LNHDA, CDR2 SQIVND (reference sequence). Trimming took 5 bases from V and 3 from J; bases not matched to a gene: 4. The CDR3 is 15 amino acids. Here the CDR3 DNA reads TGTGCCAGTAGTCGGGACAGGGGTTACAATCAGCCCCAGCATTTT. Translation: CASSRDRGYNQPQHF.

Many counts were recorded for this clonotype. The chain combines TRBV6-5 with TRBJ1-2; 7 bases match TRBD1. The ends lost 6 bases at V and 8 bases at J; junction bases unmatched: 6. This CDR3 region has 12 residues. Germline V gives CDR1 MNHEY, CDR2 SVGAGI. DNA for the CDR3: TGTGCCAGCAGCATAAGGGGGCGAGGCTACACCTTC. Its protein is CASSIRGRGYTF.

This clonotype occurred many times. V is TRBV28 and J is TRBJ2-4, with TRBD1 identical over 8 bases. CDR1 and CDR2 from the germline V gene are MDHEN and SYDVKM. The CDR3 spans 17 residues. V lost 1 base, J lost 7 bases, and 12 bases stayed unmatched. CDR3 region: CASSLSLGTGAENIQYF. The DNA of the CDR3 is TGTGCCAGCAGTTTATCCCTAGGGACAGGTGCGGAGAACATTCAGTACTTC.

This clonotype was found a few times. The chain joins TRBV5-1 to TRBJ2-5; 9 positions match TRBD2. J gave up 1 base and V 0 bases, and 4 bases lay outside the gene matches. CDR3 length: 16 residues. Germline CDR1 SGHRS, CDR2 YFSETQ. The CDR3 bases are TGCGCCAGCAGCTTGGCGCTAGCGGGGCTCCAAGAGACCCAGTACTTC. This gives the protein CASSLALAGLQETQYF.

This clonotype appeared many times. The chain's CDR3 is CASSVVPGYEQYF. For the CDR3, the DNA is TGTGCCAGCAGCGTAGTCCCAGGGTACGAGCAGTACTTC. The gene calls are TRBV9 and TRBJ2-7, with D possibly matching TRBD1 (5 bases). V dropped 0 bases and J dropped 4 bases, with 8 bases sitting between them. The germline V gene encodes CDR1 SGDLS and CDR2 YYNGEE. This CDR3 region has 13 residues. Supplemented by reference TRBV9 and TRBJ2-7, the full variable domain reads DSGVTQTPKHLITATGQRVTLRCSPRSGDLSVYWYQQSLDQGLQFLIQYYNGEERAKGNILERFSAQQFPDLHSELNLSSLELGDSALYFCASSVVPGYEQYFGPGTRLTVT.

The sample holds many counts of this clonotype. The rearrangement joins TRBV29-1 to TRBJ1-1; no reliable D call. Germline values: CDR1 SQVTM, CDR2 ANQGSEA. CDR3 length equals 13 residues. V dropped 2 bases and J dropped 2 bases, with 9 bases sitting between them. This CDR3 reads CSVEWDFNTEAFF. CDR3 sequence (DNA): TGCAGCGTTGAATGGGATTTTAACACTGAAGCTTTCTTT.

This clonotype occurred many times. CDR3 residues: CASSQRGGANEKLFF. The CDR3 bases are TGCGCCAGCAGCCAAAGGGGGGGGGCTAATGAAAAACTGTTTTTT. The rearrangement uses TRBV4-1 and TRBJ1-4, with D possibly matching TRBD1 (6 bases). Trimming took 2 bases from V and 3 from J, leaving 10 bases between them. Germline lookup yields CDR1 MGHRA and CDR2 YSYEKL. The CDR3 extends over 15 amino acids.

This chain uses TRBV20-1 with TRBJ2-7; 10 nucleotides line up with TRBD1. J lost 6 bases, V lost 6 bases, and 8 bases had no gene match. Germline V gene lookup returns CDR1 DFQATT and CDR2 SNEGSKA (reference sequence). The CDR3 runs to 13 residues. Here the CDR3 DNA reads TGCAGTGCCACGGGACAGGGGAGGAGCGAGCAGTACTTC. It translates to CSATGQGRSEQYF.

J is TRBJ2-7 and V is TRBV6-2 or TRBV6-3; TRBD1 matches 7 bases. The V segment lost 5 bases and the J segment 1 base; nucleotides outside the gene matches: 8. This CDR3 is built from 15 residues. Germline V gives CDR1 MNHEY, CDR2 SVGEGT. CDR3 nucleotide sequence: TGTGCCAGCAGTACCCAACAGGGGCGATCCTACGAGCAGTACTTC. Its translation is CASSTQQGRSYEQYF.

In regard to this clonotype: The junction departs from the called germline gene at one end, perhaps through a read error. The gene calls are TRBV5-1 and TRBJ2-7; D unclear. Germline loops: CDR1 SGHRS, CDR2 YFSETQ. The CDR3 has 17 amino acids. The CDR3 loop is CTSSSTAVYAESYEQYF. The CDR3 DNA reads TGCACCAGCAGCTCCACGGCGGTTTATGCCGAATCCTACGAGCAGTACTTC. Combining the CDR3 with reference TRBV5-1 and TRBJ2-7 gives the whole variable domain KAGVTQTPRYLIKTRGQQVTLSCSPISGHRSVSWYQQTPGQGLQFLFEYFSETQRNKGNFPGRFSGRQFSNSRSEMNVSTLELGDSALYLCTSSSTAVYAESYEQYFGPGTRLTVT.